This passage covers 7 T cell receptor beta chains from one sample sequenced in a study of T cell responses to AZD1222 COVID-19 vaccine. Assay used: immunoSEQ multiplex PCR; TCRdb lists only in-frame clones, some missing. This sample has about 160,000 clones, with about 88% found just once. The sequencing used peripheral blood, collected on day 0 of AZD1222 vaccination. The receptor source for this set is an adult in good health.

The V call is TRBV11-2, the J call TRBJ1-4; D may be TRBD1 (5 bases). The germline V gene encodes CDR1 SGHAT and CDR2 FQNNGV. V was trimmed by 1 base and J by 11 bases, leaving 11 bases between them. The CDR3 runs to 13 residues. The CDR3 DNA reads TGTGCCAGCAGCTTAGGGGGCCTGGGGAAACTGTTTTTT. It encodes CASSLGGLGKLFF.

This sequence joins TRBV20-1 and TRBJ2-1; 8 nucleotides match TRBD2. J lost 5 bases, V lost 3 bases, and 15 bases had no gene match. The germline V gene has CDR1 DFQATT and CDR2 SNEGSKA (reference sequence). The CDR3 has 17 residues. The chain's CDR3 is CSASFPSGGRINNEQFF. For the CDR3, the DNA is TGCAGTGCTAGTTTTCCGTCGGGCGGGAGGATTAACAATGAGCAGTTCTTC.

This clone was picked up a small number of times. The CDR3 sequence is CASRSPVGQSMQQYF. Here the CDR3 DNA reads TGTGCCAGCAGGTCTCCCGTTGGACAGTCGATGCAGCAGTACTTC. The genes are TRBV6-5 and TRBJ2-7, with D perhaps TRBD1 (6 bases). Trimming removed 6 bases at V and 8 bases at J, with 23 bases between. CDR3 length equals 15 residues. Germline loops: CDR1 MNHEY, CDR2 SVGAGI.

V is TRBV19 and J is TRBJ2-3, with D perhaps matching TRBD1 (6 bases). V was cut by 3 bases and J by 4 bases, with 17 bases left in between. CDR3 length equals 16 residues. Germline V gene sequence: CDR1 LNHDA, CDR2 SQIVND (reference sequence). In DNA, the CDR3 is TGTGCCAGTAGTATCGCGGGCCCACAGGGCTCAGATACGCAGTATTTT. Translating it yields CASSIAGPQGSDTQYF.

V and J are TRBV6-1 and TRBJ1-2; 10 bases agree with TRBD1. Per germline, CDR1 MNHNS and CDR2 SASEGT. Trimming at V came to 3 bases and at J to 8 bases, leaving 6 bases not matched to a gene. The CDR3 spans 14 residues. The CDR3 sequence: CASSEPRQGAGYTF. DNA for the CDR3: TGTGCCAGCAGTGAGCCCAGACAGGGGGCAGGCTACACCTTC.

The chain combines TRBV6-2 or TRBV6-3 with TRBJ1-5, with D hard to call. The CDR3 has 15 amino acids. The V gene lost 2 bases and the J gene lost 0 bases, with 8 bases spanning the gap. Germline V gene data show CDR1 as MNHEY and CDR2 as SVGEGT. CDR3 residues: CASSYTQYSNQPQHF. CDR3 bases: TGTGCCAGCAGTTACACCCAGTATAGCAATCAGCCCCAGCATTTT.

The chain recombines TRBV7-8 with TRBJ1-5; a weak D match, TRBD1 (5 bases). Germline-derived CDR1 and CDR2 are SGHVS and FQNEAQ. CDR3 length: 17 amino acids. V was shortened by 5 bases and J by 3 bases, with 20 bases between the two germline ends. CDR3 bases: TGTGCCAGCAGCACACGTGCGTTGGGGGGTACCAATCAGCCCCAGCATTTT. It encodes CASSTRALGGTNQPQHF.